This entry features one TCR beta chain sequence. Its cognate antigen is unknown. Gene labels here are mouse ones. From the germline J gene comes the end of the CDR3, since the read stops 1 residue before it. This sample is drawn from a study of tissue T cells after allogeneic stem cell transplantation. TCRbeta CDR3 was sequenced at survey depth with template counts. Only in-frame clones appear in the TCRdb table, and some are missing; sequencing was by immunoSEQ multiplex PCR. The table includes roughly 45,000 clones, 73% detected once. Germline CDR1 is SGHSN and CDR2 is HYEKVE. The V segment lost 4 bases and the J segment 5 bases; nucleotides outside the gene matches: 7. The length of the CDR3 is 14 residues. Study-wide points: Across patients, clones rarely overlapped, yet motif clusters were shared tissue-specifically. Anatomically similar tissues had similar TCR repertoires within each patient. Some tissue clones might be persisting host cells; their alloreactivity or antigen specificity was not determined.

The receptor comes from a pool of C57BL/6 mice in good health. The sample consisted of sorted cells pooled from one or two spleens. V is TRBV12-1 and J is TRBJ2-4; 8 bases fit TRBD2. CDR3 in amino acids: CASSLGLGGNTLYF. CDR3 bases read: TGTGCCAGCTCCCTCGGACTGGGTGGAAACACCTTGTAC.